These 9 T cell receptor beta chains came from one sample sequenced in a study of beta chain features in type 1 diabetes. The whole isolated RNA underwent reverse transcription, so sequencing captured expressed TCRB transcripts. The assay was immunoSEQ multiplex PCR, and TCRdb's table has in-frame clones only and misses some. The table lists a few hundred thousand clones, roughly 9.6% of them singletons. Sequencing input: naive CD4+ T cells from blood. All receptors come from a young woman in good health.

The V call is TRBV19, the J call TRBJ2-3, with 10 bases fitting TRBD2. With 7 bases clipped from V and 5 bases from J, the junction kept 6 bases outside the gene matches. Germline values: CDR1 LNHDA, CDR2 SQIVND (reference sequence). The CDR3 has 14 amino acids. For the CDR3, the DNA is TGTGCCAGTAAAAGGCTAGCGGGAGAAGATACGCAGTATTTT. Its translation: CASKRLAGEDTQYF. Full variable domain (missing parts from reference TRBV19 and TRBJ2-3): DGGITQSPKYLFRKEGQNVTLSCEQNLNHDAMYWYRQDPGQGLRLIYYSQIVNDFQKGDIAEGYSVSREKKESFPLTVTSAQKNPTAFYLCASKRLAGEDTQYFGPGTRLTVL.

The rearrangement links TRBV25-1 to TRBJ2-7, with D tentatively TRBD1 (5 bases). Germline V gene sequence: CDR1 MGHDK, CDR2 SYGVNS. There are 17 residues in the CDR3. The V end was cut by 2 bases, the J end by 2 bases, with 19 bases between. CDR3 amino acids: CASSEAPSTGVPYEQYF. Written as DNA, the CDR3 is TGTGCCAGCAGTGAAGCCCCCTCCACAGGAGTTCCCTACGAGCAGTACTTC.

V and J are TRBV7-3 and TRBJ2-1; D unclear. The CDR3 extends over 12 amino acids. V was shortened by 4 bases and J by 5 bases, with 6 bases between the two germline ends. Germline V gives CDR1 SGHTA, CDR2 FQGTGA. The CDR3 nucleotides are TGTGCCAGCAGCTACACCAACAATGAGCAGTTCTTC. Translating gives CASSYTNNEQFF.

This clone was seen more than once but under ten times. The J gene is TRBJ2-3, the V gene TRBV4-3, with D unclear. V lost 0 bases, J lost 1 base, and 11 bases lay in between. Germline V lookup: CDR1 LGHNA, CDR2 YSLEER. CDR3 size: 16 residues. DNA for the CDR3: TGCGCCAGCAGCCAAGATCCTAGGTACCGCACAGATACGCAGTATTTT. Its translation: CASSQDPRYRTDTQYF.

This clone was seen a few times. The chain recombines TRBV9 with TRBJ1-5; 8 bases line up with TRBD1. Looked up from germline, CDR1 is SGDLS and CDR2 is YYNGEE. Germline trimming cut 2 bases from V and 4 bases from J; bases unmatched to any gene: 5. The CDR3 is 15 residues long. The CDR3 loop is CASSVGQGLNQPQHF. DNA for the CDR3: TGTGCCAGCAGCGTCGGACAGGGTTTGAATCAGCCCCAGCATTTT. The variable domain in full, completed from reference TRBV9 and TRBJ1-5, reads DSGVTQTPKHLITATGQRVTLRCSPRSGDLSVYWYQQSLDQGLQFLIQYYNGEERAKGNILERFSAQQFPDLHSELNLSSLELGDSALYFCASSVGQGLNQPQHFGDGTRLSIL.

This clone was seen a handful of times. The CDR3 protein is CASSLDRHRQTQYF. The CDR3 DNA reads TGTGCCAGCAGTTTAGACAGGCACAGGCAGACCCAGTACTTC. This chain joins TRBV27 and TRBJ2-5; possible D gene TRBD1, 6 bases. Germline-derived CDR1 and CDR2 are MNHEY and SMNVEV (reference sequence). V lost 2 bases, J lost 6 bases, and 13 bases lay in between. This CDR3 contains 14 residues.

This clone has just a few counts. The V and J genes are TRBV5-1 and TRBJ2-5, with 9 bases aligning to TRBD1. CDR1 is SGHRS and CDR2 is YFSETQ in the germline V gene. Trimming took 5 bases from V and 5 from J; bases not matched to a gene: 10. This CDR3 contains 15 residues. The CDR3 coding sequence is TGCGCCAGCAGTCGCGCGGGACAGGGAGGGGAGACCCAGTACTTC. This sequence encodes CASSRAGQGGETQYF.

The gene calls are TRBV6-1 and TRBJ1-5; D not resolved. V lost 0 bases and J lost 5, with 5 bases in between. Germline CDR1 reads MNHNS; CDR2 reads SASEGT. This CDR3 region has 13 residues. The CDR3, as DNA: TGTGCCAGCAGTGAAGCGACTTATCAGCCCCAGCATTTT. It encodes CASSEATYQPQHF.

In this sample, this clone turned up a few times. The V call is TRBV28, the J call TRBJ2-7; perhaps TRBD1 as D (6 bases). The CDR3 is 14 residues long. Trimming cost V 1 base and J 3 bases, with 10 bases left between them. Germline assignment: CDR1 MDHEN and CDR2 SYDVKM. The CDR3 spells CASSLSGTLYEQYF. CDR3 DNA sequence: TGTGCCAGCAGTTTATCAGGGACACTCTACGAGCAGTACTTC.